Described below is a single T cell receptor (beta chain) sequence and its context. Its antigen is unknown. V was pared by 6 bases and J by 0 bases, with 15 bases between. The length of the CDR3 is 14 residues. Germline V gene sequence: CDR1 DFQATT, CDR2 SNEGSKA (reference sequence). This sample is part of a study of T cells after yellow fever vaccination. Regarding the study as a whole: Peaking faster, on day 5 versus 15, the secondary response was nonetheless weaker. FACS-sorted repertoires might harbor abundant contaminating clonotypes from the bulk population. Relatively few clonotypes were ones that appeared in both CD4 and CD8 compartments.

TCR cDNA was made by 5'RACE template switching, adding a universal primer site and UMIs. TCRdb reprocessed the 5' RACE reads via MiXCR and lists one record per CDR3 protein. The sample has 110,000 to 150,000 distinct CDR3 sequences, less than 8.5% seen once. The specimen comprised CD4+ T cells sorted from PBMCs, sampled 10 days after the yellow fever booster vaccination. The source is a man between 25 and 39 years old who received the YFV17D yellow fever vaccine. The rearrangement joins TRBV20-1 to TRBJ2-7; TRBD2 might be the D (5 bases). The CDR3 coding sequence is TGCAGTGCCCCCCTCAGCGGAAGCTCCTACGAGCAGTACTTC. Protein product: CSAPLSGSSYEQYF.